These T cell receptor beta chains were read from a single sample in a study of T cells in Graves' hyperthyroidism and ophthalmopathy. One entry per CDR3 protein results from TCRdb running MiXCR on the multiplex PCR reads. The data show about 640,000 distinct CDR3 sequences, about 15% seen once. The sample was blood. These receptors were taken from a woman aged 50 to 60 with Graves' ophthalmopathy. CDR3s include the opening cysteine and the closing phenylalanine or tryptophan. Each record gives: clone size, J gene, V gene, D gene, CDR3 DNA, CDR3 protein. A D gene is named only where the DNA matches it firmly. Only part of the rows carry a size: once, few, many, or a class if the clone is expanded.

>few|TRBJ2-2|TRBV9|TRBD2
TGTGCCAGCAGCTCTATACGCGGGGGAGGCACCGGGGAGCTGTTTTTT
CASSSIRGGGTGELFF
>many|TRBJ2-1|TRBV7-9|NA
TGTGCCAGCAGCCAGGAGGGCAATGAGCAGTTCTTC
CASSQEGNEQFF
>once|TRBJ2-4|TRBV9|TRBD2
TGTGCCAGCAGCGTAGCCCCCTCGACTAGCGGGAGTAGGGACATTCAGTACTTC
CASSVAPSTSGSRDIQYF
>NA|TRBJ2-2|TRBV7-9|NA
TGTGCCAGCAGCCTTGATGGAGTTAGGACCGGGGAGCTGTTTTTT
CASSLDGVRTGELFF
>many|TRBJ2-1|TRBV6-2/TRBV6-3|TRBD1
TGTGCCAGCAGCCTCACGACGGGACAGGGGGCTTACAATGAGCAGTTCTTC
CASSLTTGQGAYNEQFF
>many|TRBJ2-7|TRBV3-1|NA
TGTGCCAGCAGCCAAGATCCGGGTAAGCAGTACTTC
CASSQDPGKQYF
>NA|TRBJ2-5|TRBV5-4|TRBD1
TGTGCCAGCAGCACCCGGACAGGGTCTGGGGAGACCCAGTACTTC
CASSTRTGSGETQYF
>NA|TRBJ2-7|TRBV7-2|NA
TGTGCCAGCAGCTTAAAGGGGGAGCCTACGGGATTCTACGAGCAGTACTTC
CASSLKGEPTGFYEQYF
>many|TRBJ2-3|TRBV7-6|TRBD2
TGTGCCAGCAGCCAGGGGACTAGCGGATACACAGATACGCAGTATTTT
CASSQGTSGYTDTQYF
>NA|TRBJ1-2|TRBV27|NA
TGTGCCGGCAGCCCGTGGGGGGGGGCGGTTACCTATGGCTACACCTTC
CAGSPWGGAVTYGYTF
>few|TRBJ2-1|TRBV6-2/TRBV6-3|TRBD2
TGTGCCAGCAGGAACAACGTAGCGGGAGGCAATGAGCAGTTCTTC
CASRNNVAGGNEQFF
>many|TRBJ2-1|TRBV28|TRBD2
TGTGCCAGCGACCGTGTGGCGGGAGGCTCCTACAATGAGCAGTTCTTC
CASDRVAGGSYNEQFF
>NA|TRBJ2-3|TRBV10-3|NA
TGTGCCATCAGTGAGACAGATACGCAGTATTTT
CAISETDTQYF
>many|TRBJ1-1|TRBV7-6|TRBD1
TGTGCCAGCAGCTTAGAACCGGGACAGGGGAACACTGAAGCTTTCTTT
CASSLEPGQGNTEAFF
>many|TRBJ2-6|TRBV7-3|NA
TGTGCCAGCAGCTTATATCAAGGGCAGGGGAGCTCTGGGGCCAACGTCCTGACTTTC
CASSLYQGQGSSGANVLTF
>many|TRBJ2-3|TRBV20-1|NA
TGCAGTGCTAGAGGGCGCCCGGACAGCACAGATACGCAGTATTTT
CSARGRPDSTDTQYF
>NA|TRBJ1-2|TRBV5-5|NA
TGTGCCAGCAGCCCCGACTCCTGGGAGCGTACGGTTGGCTACACCTTC
CASSPDSWERTVGYTF
>many|TRBJ2-5|TRBV7-2|TRBD1
TGTGCCAGCAGCTTAGTCGGGACAGGCGGCGAAGAGACCCAGTACTTC
CASSLVGTGGEETQYF
>NA|TRBJ1-3|TRBV7-9|NA
TGTGCCAGCAGACAGGGACGCGGCTCTGGAAACACCATATATTTT
CASRQGRGSGNTIYF
>NA|TRBJ2-7|TRBV7-2|NA
TGTGCCAGCAGCCGCTCCACTACGACGTACTTC
CASSRSTTTYF
>many|TRBJ2-7|TRBV20-1|NA
TGCAGTGCTAGAGACGACTTGTACGAGCAGTACTTC
CSARDDLYEQYF
>many|TRBJ2-7|TRBV5-1|NA
TGCGCCAGCAGCTTGGGACAGCAAGAGCAGTACTTC
CASSLGQQEQYF
>many|TRBJ2-2|TRBV12-3/TRBV12-4|NA
TGTGCCAGCAGTTTACGGCGCCGCCTCAACACCGGGGAGCTGTTTTTT
CASSLRRRLNTGELFF
>NA|TRBJ1-3|TRBV28|NA
TGTGCCAGTCAGGGAGGTTATGGAAACACCATATATTTT
CASQGGYGNTIYF
>few|TRBJ2-3|TRBV4-1|TRBD2
TGCGCCAGCGACACCGGGACTAGCGGCGATACGCAGTATTTT
CASDTGTSGDTQYF
>NA|TRBJ1-5|TRBV5-1|NA
TGCGGCAGCAGCTTGGACGGATACAATCAGCCCCAGCATTTT
CGSSLDGYNQPQHF
>NA|TRBJ2-7|TRBV10-3|NA
TGTGCCATCGGAAGTAGCCCCTACGAGCAGTACTTC
CAIGSSPYEQYF
>many|TRBJ2-1|TRBV30|NA
TGTGCCTGGAGTGGTTTTGAAATAGCTAGCACTAATTACAATGAGCAGTTCTTC
CAWSGFEIASTNYNEQFF
>few|TRBJ2-1|TRBV9|NA
TGTGCCAGCAGCGTAAGCGGGTTCTCCAATGAGCAGTTCTTC
CASSVSGFSNEQFF
>NA|TRBJ2-7|TRBV27|NA
TGTGCCAGCAGTCCAGGGTTCACCTACGAGCAGTACTTC
CASSPGFTYEQYF
>few|TRBJ2-1|TRBV3-1|TRBD2
TGTGCCAGCAGCTCGCCCGGGACTAGCGTGGGTGAGCAGTTCTTC
CASSSPGTSVGEQFF
>many|TRBJ2-7|TRBV20-1|TRBD1
TGCAGTGCTAGAGATCTCCCGGGACAGTATCCCTACGAGCAGTACTTC
CSARDLPGQYPYEQYF
>NA|TRBJ2-1|TRBV6-1|TRBD2
TGTGCCAGCAGCAATCGCGGGAGTTACAATGAGCAGTTCTTC
CASSNRGSYNEQFF
>many|TRBJ2-6|TRBV20-1|NA
TGCAGTGCTTGGACGGCGCCTGGGGCCAACGTCCTGACTTTC
CSAWTAPGANVLTF
>NA|TRBJ2-5|TRBV10-3|NA
TGTGCCATCAGTGGACCCACTAGCTTGGAGACCCAGTACTTC
CAISGPTSLETQYF
>many|TRBJ2-7|TRBV19|TRBD1
TGTGCCAGTAGTCCTCAATCCGGGACAGCTTCGAAGCAGTACTTC
CASSPQSGTASKQYF
>NA|TRBJ2-7|TRBV18|TRBD1
TGTGCCAGCTCACCAGGGACAGGGTACCGGCAGTACTTC
CASSPGTGYRQYF
>NA|TRBJ2-1|TRBV27|NA
TGTGCCAGCAGCCCTACTTGGAGCTCCTACAATGAGCAGTTCTTC
CASSPTWSSYNEQFF
>many|TRBJ2-7|TRBV12-3/TRBV12-4|NA
TGTGCCAGCAGTTCCGGGCCCGAAACCGTCGGCGAGCAGTACTTC
CASSSGPETVGEQYF
>NA|TRBJ2-5|TRBV19|NA
TGTGCCAGTAGTACCCCCCGTCGGGAGGAGACCCAGTACTTC
CASSTPRREETQYF
>many|TRBJ2-7|TRBV7-3|NA
TGTGCCAGCAGCCCCCAGGCCGATTTCTACGAGCAGTACTTC
CASSPQADFYEQYF
>few|TRBJ1-1|TRBV20-1|NA
TGCAGTGCCAGACAGGTGTATGGACGGAAGAACACTGAAGCTTTCTTT
CSARQVYGRKNTEAFF
>many|TRBJ2-1|TRBV20-1|NA
TGCAGTGCTAGATCCCAAGTCGATGAGCAGTTCTTC
CSARSQVDEQFF
>NA|TRBJ1-2|TRBV20-1|TRBD1
TGCAGTGCTAGAGGGGACAGGGGCTATGGCTACACCTTC
CSARGDRGYGYTF
>NA|TRBJ1-6|TRBV18|TRBD1
TGTGCCAGCTCACCCCGTGGACAGGCTAATAATTCACCCCTCCACTTT
CASSPRGQANNSPLHF
>many|TRBJ1-1|TRBV28|TRBD1
TGTGCCAGCAGAGGGACAGGGGGGGTTGAAGCTTTCTTT
CASRGTGGVEAFF
>few|TRBJ1-5|TRBV15|TRBD1
TGTGCCACCGGCAGGGACAGGGGGGCTTCGGGCAATCAGCCCCAGCATTTT
CATGRDRGASGNQPQHF
>few|TRBJ1-4|TRBV28|NA
TGTGCCAGCGAGAGTCTTACAACTAATGAAAAACTGTTTTTT
CASESLTTNEKLFF
>once|TRBJ2-1|TRBV7-9|TRBD2
TGTGCCAGCGGCCTTTCAGGGAGGGTGGATGAGCAGTTCTTC
CASGLSGRVDEQFF
>many|TRBJ2-5|TRBV20-1|NA
TGCAGTGCTAGAGCCGGGGACCGTCAGTACTTC
CSARAGDRQYF
>many|TRBJ2-7|TRBV7-9|TRBD2
TGTGCCAGCAGGAGGACTAGCGGTACCTCAAACACGATACCCTACGAGCAGTACTTC
CASRRTSGTSNTIPYEQYF
>many|TRBJ2-2|TRBV7-2|TRBD2
TGTGCCAGCAGCAAAGTTGGACTAGCGGGAGGTCACGGGGAGCTGTTTTTT
CASSKVGLAGGHGELFF
>NA|TRBJ2-3|TRBV29-1|NA
TGCAGCGTTGATCTCACAGGTACGCAGTATTTT
CSVDLTGTQYF